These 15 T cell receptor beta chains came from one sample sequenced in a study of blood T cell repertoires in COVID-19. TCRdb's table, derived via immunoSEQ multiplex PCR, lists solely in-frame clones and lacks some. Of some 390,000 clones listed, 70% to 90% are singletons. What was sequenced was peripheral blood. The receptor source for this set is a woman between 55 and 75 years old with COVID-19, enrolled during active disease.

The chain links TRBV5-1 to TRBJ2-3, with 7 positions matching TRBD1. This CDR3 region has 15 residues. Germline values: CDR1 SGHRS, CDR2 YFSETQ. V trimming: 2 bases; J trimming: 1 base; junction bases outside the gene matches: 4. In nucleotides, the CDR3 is TGCGCCAGCAGCTTCCGACAGGGAGGCACAGATACGCAGTATTTT. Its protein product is CASSFRQGGTDTQYF.

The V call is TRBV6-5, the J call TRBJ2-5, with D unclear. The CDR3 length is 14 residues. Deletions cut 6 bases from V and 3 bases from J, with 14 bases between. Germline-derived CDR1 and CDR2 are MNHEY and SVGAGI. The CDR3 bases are TGTGCCAGCAGCCTGCCTGCTAGTAAAGAGACCCAGTACTTC. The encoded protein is CASSLPASKETQYF.

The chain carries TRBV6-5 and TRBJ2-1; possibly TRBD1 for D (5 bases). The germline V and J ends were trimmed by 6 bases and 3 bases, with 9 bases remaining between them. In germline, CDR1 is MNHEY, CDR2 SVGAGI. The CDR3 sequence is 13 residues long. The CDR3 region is CASRLGHYNEQFF. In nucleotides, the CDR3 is TGTGCCAGCAGGCTCGGACACTACAATGAGCAGTTCTTC.

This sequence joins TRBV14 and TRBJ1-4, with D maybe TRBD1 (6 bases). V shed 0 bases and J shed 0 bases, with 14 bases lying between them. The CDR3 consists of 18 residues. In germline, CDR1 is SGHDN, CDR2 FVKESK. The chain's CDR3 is CASSQDTGTVATNEKLFF. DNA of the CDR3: TGTGCCAGCAGCCAAGATACAGGGACGGTTGCAACTAATGAAAAACTGTTTTTT.

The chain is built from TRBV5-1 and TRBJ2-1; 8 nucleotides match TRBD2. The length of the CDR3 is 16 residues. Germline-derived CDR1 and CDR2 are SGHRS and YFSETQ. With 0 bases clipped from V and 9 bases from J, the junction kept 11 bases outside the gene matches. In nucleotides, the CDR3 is TGCGCCAGCAGCTTGGTTGTAACGGGGGGGTACGGTGAGCAGTTCTTC. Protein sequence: CASSLVVTGGYGEQFF.

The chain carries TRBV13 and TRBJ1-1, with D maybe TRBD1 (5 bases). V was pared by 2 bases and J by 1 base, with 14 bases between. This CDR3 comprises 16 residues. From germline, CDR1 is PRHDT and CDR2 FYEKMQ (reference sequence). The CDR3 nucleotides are TGTGCCAGCAGCTTATATAATGGGCAGGGGAACACTGAAGCTTTCTTT. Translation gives CASSLYNGQGNTEAFF.

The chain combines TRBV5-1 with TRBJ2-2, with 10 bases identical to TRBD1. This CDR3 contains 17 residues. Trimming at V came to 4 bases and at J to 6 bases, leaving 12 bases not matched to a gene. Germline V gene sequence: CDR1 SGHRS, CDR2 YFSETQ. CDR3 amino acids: CASSPLGGQGKSGELFF. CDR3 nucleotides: TGCGCCAGCAGCCCGTTGGGGGGACAGGGGAAATCCGGGGAGCTGTTTTTT.

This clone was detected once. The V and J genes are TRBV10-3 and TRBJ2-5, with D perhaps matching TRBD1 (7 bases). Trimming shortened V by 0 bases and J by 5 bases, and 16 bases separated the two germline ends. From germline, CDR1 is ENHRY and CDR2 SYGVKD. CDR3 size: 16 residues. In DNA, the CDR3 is TGTGCCATCAGTGAGTCGACTCAGACAGGGAGGGAGACCCAGTACTTC. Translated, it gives CAISESTQTGRETQYF.

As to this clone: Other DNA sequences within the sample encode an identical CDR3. CDR3 region: CASSLHYEQYF. As DNA, the CDR3 is TGTGCCAGCAGCCTCCACTACGAGCAGTACTTC. This chain uses TRBV3-1 (or the pseudogene TRBV3-2) with TRBJ2-7; D is uncertain. Looked up from germline, CDR1 is LGHDT and CDR2 is YNNKEL (reference sequence). The V end lost 4 bases, the J end lost 3 bases, and 4 bases lay between the germline ends. The CDR3 spans 11 residues.

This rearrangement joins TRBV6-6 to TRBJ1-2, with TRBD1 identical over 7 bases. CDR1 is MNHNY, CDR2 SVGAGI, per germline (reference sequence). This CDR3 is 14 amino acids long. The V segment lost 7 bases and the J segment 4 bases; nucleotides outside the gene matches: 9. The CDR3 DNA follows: TGTGCCAGCAATGACAGGGAATCCGGCTATGGCTACACCTTC. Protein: CASNDRESGYGYTF.

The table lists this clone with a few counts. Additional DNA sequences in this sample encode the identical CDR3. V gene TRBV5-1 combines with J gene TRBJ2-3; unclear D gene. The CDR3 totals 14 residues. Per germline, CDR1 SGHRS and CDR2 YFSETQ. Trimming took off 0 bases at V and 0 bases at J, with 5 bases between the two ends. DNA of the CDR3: TGCGCCAGCAGCTTGGACAGTAGCACAGATACGCAGTATTTT. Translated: CASSLDSSTDTQYF.

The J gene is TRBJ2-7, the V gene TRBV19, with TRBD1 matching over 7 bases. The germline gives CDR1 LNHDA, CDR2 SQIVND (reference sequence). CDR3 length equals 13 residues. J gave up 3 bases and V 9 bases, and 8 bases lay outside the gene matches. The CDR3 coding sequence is TGTGCCAGCGCGAGAACAGGGGTCTACGAGCAGTACTTC. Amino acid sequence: CASARTGVYEQYF.

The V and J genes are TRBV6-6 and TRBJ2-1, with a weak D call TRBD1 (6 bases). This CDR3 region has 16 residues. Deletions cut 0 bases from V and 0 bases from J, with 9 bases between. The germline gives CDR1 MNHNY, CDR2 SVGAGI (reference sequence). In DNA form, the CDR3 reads TGTGCCAGCAGTTACTCAAGGGGGAGCTCCTACAATGAGCAGTTCTTC. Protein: CASSYSRGSSYNEQFF.

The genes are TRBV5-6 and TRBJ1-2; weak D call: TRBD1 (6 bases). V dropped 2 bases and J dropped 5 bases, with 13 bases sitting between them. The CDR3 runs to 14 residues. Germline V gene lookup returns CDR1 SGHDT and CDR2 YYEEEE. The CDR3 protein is CASSFRGLGYGYTF. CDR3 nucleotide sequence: TGTGCCAGCAGCTTTAGGGGGTTGGGATATGGCTACACCTTC.

The CDR3 loop reads CASSLDGGTARYEQYF. The CDR3 region has the DNA TGTGCCAGCAGCTTAGATGGGGGGACAGCACGCTACGAGCAGTACTTC. J is TRBJ2-7 and V is TRBV7-9; tentative D call: TRBD1 (7 bases). V was trimmed by 1 base and J by 3 bases, leaving 16 bases between them. Germline V gene lookup returns CDR1 SEHNR and CDR2 FQNEAQ (reference sequence). The CDR3 covers 16 residues.